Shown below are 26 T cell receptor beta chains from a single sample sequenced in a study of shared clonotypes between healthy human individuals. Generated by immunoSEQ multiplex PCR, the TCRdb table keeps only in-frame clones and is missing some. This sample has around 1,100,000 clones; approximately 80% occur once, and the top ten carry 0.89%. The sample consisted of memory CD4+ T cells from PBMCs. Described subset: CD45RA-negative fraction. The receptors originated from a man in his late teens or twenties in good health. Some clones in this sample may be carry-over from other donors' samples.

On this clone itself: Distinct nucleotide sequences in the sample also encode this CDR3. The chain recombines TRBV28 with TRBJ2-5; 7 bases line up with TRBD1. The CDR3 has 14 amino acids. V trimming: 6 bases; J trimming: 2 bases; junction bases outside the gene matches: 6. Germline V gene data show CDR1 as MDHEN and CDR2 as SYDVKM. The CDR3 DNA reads TGTGCCAGCAGCCAGGGACAGCCTCAAGAGACCCAGTACTTC. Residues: CASSQGQPQETQYF.

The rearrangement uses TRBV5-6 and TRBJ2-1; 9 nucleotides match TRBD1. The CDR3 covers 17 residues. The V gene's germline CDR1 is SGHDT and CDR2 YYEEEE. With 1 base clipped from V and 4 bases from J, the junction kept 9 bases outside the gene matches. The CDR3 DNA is TGTGCCAGCAGCTTGAATGAAGACAGGGGGTTTTACAATGAGCAGTTCTTC. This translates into CASSLNEDRGFYNEQFF.

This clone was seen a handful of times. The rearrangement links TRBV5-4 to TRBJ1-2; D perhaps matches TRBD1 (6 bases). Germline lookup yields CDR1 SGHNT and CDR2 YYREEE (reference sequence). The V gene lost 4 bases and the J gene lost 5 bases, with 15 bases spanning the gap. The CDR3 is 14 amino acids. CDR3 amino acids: CASSLGTNQYGYTF. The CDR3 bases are TGTGCCAGCAGCCTGGGGACAAACCAATATGGCTACACCTTC.

The CDR3 region has the DNA TGTGCCAGCAGCTTAGGATACTACGAGCAGTACTTC. This sequence encodes CASSLGYYEQYF. This chain joins TRBV7-2 and TRBJ2-7; D ambiguous. The V end was cut by 1 base, the J end by 3 bases, with 4 bases between. CDR3 length: 12 residues. Germline CDR1 SGHTA, CDR2 FQGNSA.

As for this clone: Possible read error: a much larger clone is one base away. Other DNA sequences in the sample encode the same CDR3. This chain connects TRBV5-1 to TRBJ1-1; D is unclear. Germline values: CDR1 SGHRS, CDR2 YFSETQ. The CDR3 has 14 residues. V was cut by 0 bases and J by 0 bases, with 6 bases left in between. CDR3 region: CASSLDGLNTEAFF. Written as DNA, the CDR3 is TGCGCCAGCAGCTTGGACGGATTGAACACTGAAGCTTTCTTT.

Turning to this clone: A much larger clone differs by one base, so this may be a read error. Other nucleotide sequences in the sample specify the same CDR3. The CDR3 nucleotides read TGTGCCTGGGCGGGACAGCTTGACGCCGGGGAGCTATTTTTT. This encodes CAWAGQLDAGELFF. The rearrangement links TRBV30 to TRBJ2-2; perhaps TRBD1 as D (7 bases). Germline V gives CDR1 GTSNPN, CDR2 SVGIG (reference sequence). The CDR3 runs 14 residues.

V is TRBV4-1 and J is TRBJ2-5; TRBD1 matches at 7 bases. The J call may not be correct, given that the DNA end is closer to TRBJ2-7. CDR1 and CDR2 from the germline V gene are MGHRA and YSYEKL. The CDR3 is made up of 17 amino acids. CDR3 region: CASSPGGDRALRGEQYF. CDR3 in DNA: TGCGCCAGCAGCCCTGGAGGAGACAGGGCCTTACGGGGCGAGCAGTACTTC.

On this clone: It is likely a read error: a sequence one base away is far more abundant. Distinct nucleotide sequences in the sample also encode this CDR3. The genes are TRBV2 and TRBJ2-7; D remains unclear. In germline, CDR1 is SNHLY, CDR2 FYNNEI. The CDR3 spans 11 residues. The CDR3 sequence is CASSEVTEQYF. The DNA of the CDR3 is TGTGCTAGCAGTGAAGTGACCGAGCAGTACTTC.

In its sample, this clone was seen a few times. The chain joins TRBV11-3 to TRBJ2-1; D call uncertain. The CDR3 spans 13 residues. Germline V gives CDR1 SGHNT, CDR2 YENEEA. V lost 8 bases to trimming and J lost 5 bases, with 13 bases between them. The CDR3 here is CASGTGPHNEQFF. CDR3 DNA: TGTGCCAGCGGAACGGGCCCTCACAATGAGCAGTTCTTC.

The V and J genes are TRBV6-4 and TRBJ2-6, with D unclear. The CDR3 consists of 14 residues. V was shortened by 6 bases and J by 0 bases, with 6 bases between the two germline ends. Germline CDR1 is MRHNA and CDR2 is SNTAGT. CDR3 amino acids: CASSADSGANVLTF. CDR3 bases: TGTGCCAGCAGCGCCGACTCTGGGGCCAACGTCCTGACTTTC.

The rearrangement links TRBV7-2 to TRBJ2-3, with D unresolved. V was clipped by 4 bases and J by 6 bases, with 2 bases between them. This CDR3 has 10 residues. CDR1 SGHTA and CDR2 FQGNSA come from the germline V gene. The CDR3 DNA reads TGTGCCAGCAGCTGGGATACGCAGTATTTT. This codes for CASSWDTQYF.

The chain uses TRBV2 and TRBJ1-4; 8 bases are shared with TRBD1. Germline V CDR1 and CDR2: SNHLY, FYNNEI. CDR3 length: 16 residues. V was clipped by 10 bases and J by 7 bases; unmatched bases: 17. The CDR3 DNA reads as TGTGCCAAGAGAGGACAGGGCCGGTTAGGGATTGAAAAACTGTTTTTT. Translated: CAKRGQGRLGIEKLFF. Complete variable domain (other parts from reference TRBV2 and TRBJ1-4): EPEVTQTPSHQVTQMGQEVILRCVPISNHLYFYWYRQILGQKVEFLVSFYNNEISEKSEIFDDQFSVERPDGSNFTLKIRSTKLEDSAMYFCAKRGQGRLGIEKLFFGSGTQLSVL.

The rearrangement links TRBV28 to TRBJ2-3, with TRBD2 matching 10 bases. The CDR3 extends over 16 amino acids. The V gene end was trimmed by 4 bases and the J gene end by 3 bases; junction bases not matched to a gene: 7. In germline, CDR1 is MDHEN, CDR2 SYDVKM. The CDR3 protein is CASSSFGLAATDTQYF. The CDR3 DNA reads TGTGCCAGCAGTTCCTTCGGACTAGCGGCAACAGATACGCAGTATTTT.

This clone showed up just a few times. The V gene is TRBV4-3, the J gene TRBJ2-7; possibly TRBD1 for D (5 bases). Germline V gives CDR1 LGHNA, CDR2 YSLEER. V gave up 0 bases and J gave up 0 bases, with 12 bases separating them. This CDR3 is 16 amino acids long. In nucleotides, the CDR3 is TGCGCCAGCAGCCAAGATTGGGGCCGATTCTCCTACGAGCAGTACTTC. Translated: CASSQDWGRFSYEQYF.

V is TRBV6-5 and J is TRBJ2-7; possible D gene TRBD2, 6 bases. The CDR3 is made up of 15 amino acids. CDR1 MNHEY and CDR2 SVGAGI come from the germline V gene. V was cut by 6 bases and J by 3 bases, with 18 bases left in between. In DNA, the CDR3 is TGTGCCAGCAGAAGGGACTTCTCTCTTCACTACGAGCAGTACTTC. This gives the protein CASRRDFSLHYEQYF.

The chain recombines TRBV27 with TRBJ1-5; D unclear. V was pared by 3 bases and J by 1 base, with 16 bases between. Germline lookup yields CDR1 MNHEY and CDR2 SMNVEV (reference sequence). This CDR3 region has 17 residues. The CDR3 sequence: CASSFPRTEGSNQPQHF. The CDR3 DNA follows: TGTGCCAGCAGTTTCCCCCGGACGGAGGGAAGCAATCAGCCCCAGCATTTT.

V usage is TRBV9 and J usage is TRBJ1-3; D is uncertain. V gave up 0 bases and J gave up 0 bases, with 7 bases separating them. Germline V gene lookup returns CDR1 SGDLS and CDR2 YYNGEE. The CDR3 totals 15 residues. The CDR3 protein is CASSVGPNSGNTIYF. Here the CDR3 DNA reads TGTGCCAGCAGCGTAGGGCCGAACTCTGGAAACACCATATATTTT.

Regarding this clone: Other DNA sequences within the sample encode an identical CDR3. The CDR3 here is CSARGNNEQFF. CDR3 DNA: TGCAGTGCTAGAGGGAACAATGAGCAGTTCTTC. The V gene is TRBV20-1, the J gene TRBJ2-1; D remains ambiguous. Per germline, CDR1 DFQATT and CDR2 SNEGSKA (reference sequence). This CDR3 region has 11 residues. Trimming stripped 1 base from V and 5 bases from J, with 3 bases between.

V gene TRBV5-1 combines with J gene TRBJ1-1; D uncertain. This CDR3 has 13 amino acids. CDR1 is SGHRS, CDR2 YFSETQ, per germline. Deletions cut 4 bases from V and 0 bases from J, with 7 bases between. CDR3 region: CASSVLMNTEAFF. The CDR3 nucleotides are TGCGCCAGCAGCGTACTGATGAACACTGAAGCTTTCTTT.

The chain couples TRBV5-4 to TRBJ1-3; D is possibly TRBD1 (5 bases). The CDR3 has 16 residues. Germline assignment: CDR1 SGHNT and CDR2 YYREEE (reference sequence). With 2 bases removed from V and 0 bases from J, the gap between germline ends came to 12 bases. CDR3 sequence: CASSFGGIYSGNTIYF. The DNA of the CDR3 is TGTGCCAGCAGCTTCGGGGGAATTTACTCTGGAAACACCATATATTTT.

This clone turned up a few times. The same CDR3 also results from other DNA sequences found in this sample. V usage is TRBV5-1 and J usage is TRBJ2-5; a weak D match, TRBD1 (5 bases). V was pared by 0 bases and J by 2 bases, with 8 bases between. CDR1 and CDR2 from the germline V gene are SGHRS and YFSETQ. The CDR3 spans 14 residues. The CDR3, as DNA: TGCGCCAGCAGCTTGGGGGCAGGGCAAGAGACCCAGTACTTC. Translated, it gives CASSLGAGQETQYF.

The CDR3 is CASSDSLAGVNEQFF. DNA for the CDR3: TGTGCCAGCAGTGACAGTCTAGCGGGAGTGAATGAGCAGTTCTTC. The chain couples TRBV6-4 to TRBJ2-1; 10 positions match TRBD2. V lost 2 bases to trimming and J lost 7 bases; unmatched junction nucleotides: 5. Germline V gene data show CDR1 as MRHNA and CDR2 as SNTAGT. This CDR3 region has 15 residues.

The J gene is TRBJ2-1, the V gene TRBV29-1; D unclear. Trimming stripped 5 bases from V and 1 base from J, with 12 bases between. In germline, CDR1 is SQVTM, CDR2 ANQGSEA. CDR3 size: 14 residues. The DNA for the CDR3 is TGCAGCGTTTTGAGCAAAACGTCCTACAATGAGCAGTTCTTC. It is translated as CSVLSKTSYNEQFF.

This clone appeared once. CDR3 nucleotide sequence: TGCGCCAGCAGCTTTGGGGAGGGGTATGGCTACACCTTC. As protein: CASSFGEGYGYTF. The V gene is TRBV5-1, the J gene TRBJ1-2, with a weak D call TRBD1 (5 bases). V was pared by 2 bases and J by 5 bases, with 10 bases between. The CDR3 consists of 13 residues. Germline CDR1 reads SGHRS; CDR2 reads YFSETQ.

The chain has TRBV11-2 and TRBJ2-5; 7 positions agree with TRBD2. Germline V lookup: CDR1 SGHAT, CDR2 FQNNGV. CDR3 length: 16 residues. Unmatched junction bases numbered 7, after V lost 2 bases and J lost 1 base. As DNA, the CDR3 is TGTGCCAGCAGCTTACGACCGGGAGGACTCCAAGAGACCCAGTACTTC. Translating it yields CASSLRPGGLQETQYF.

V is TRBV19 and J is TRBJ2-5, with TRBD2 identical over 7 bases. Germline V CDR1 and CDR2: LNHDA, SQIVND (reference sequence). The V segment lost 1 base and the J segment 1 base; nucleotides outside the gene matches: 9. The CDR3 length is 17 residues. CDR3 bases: TGTGCCAGTAGTATAGGAGTGGCTAGCGGCGCCCAAGAGACCCAGTACTTC. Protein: CASSIGVASGAQETQYF.